This T cell receptor (beta chain) came from a study of blood T cells in healthy people across ages (dated by TCRdb to between 2015 and 2017). In the study overall: In model experiments, template switching captured about one uniquely barcoded TCR beta cDNA molecule for every two T cells. Four age groups were formed from the donors: young (average approximately 15 years), middle-aged (approximately 42), aged (under 70) and long-lived (more than 75). The study measured age-related changes in TCR beta repertoire diversity using deep sequencing normalized with unique cDNA molecular identifiers. To avoid experimental bias, donors of different ages were randomly spread across the sequencing lanes. Using the same blood draw, the study looked at two additional independent replicas of 1 million unique cDNA reads for two donors, one aged 18 to 30 and the other aged 80 or older. Findings and caveats that apply to the study as a whole: As age increased, observed TCR beta diversity per million T cells dropped in a roughly linear way, and a significant reduction was already evident by age 40. Estimates of total diversity based on one million sequenced T cells were considered lower bounds and underestimates. Compared with the aged group, the long-lived group had more naive CD4+ T cells, fewer expanded clones and increased TCR diversity, suggesting age selection. There was a strong correlation between observed TCR beta diversity and the percentage of naive T cells measured by flow cytometry. Donor CMV infection status was unknown, potentially confounding age-related changes in expanded clonotypes. Bulk unsorted PBMC profiling prevented conclusive comparison of naive and antigen-experienced compartments.

A word on this clonotype: Its recognized antigen is unknown. No much larger clonotype is one base removed from it; base qualities were not supplied.

The junction carries 14 bases between V and J, which are trimmed by 8 bases and 3 bases respectively. The CDR3 goes from the cysteine to the phenylalanine over 14 residues. Of the read, only the CDR3 DNA is kept; its 42 bases are in frame from base 1. The donors were 40 or so Caucasian individuals from Russia, aged roughly 6 to 100 years, who were systemically healthy. About 10 milliliters of peripheral blood were collected from each donor into EDTA-treated Vacutainer tubes. Ficoll-Paque density-gradient centrifugation was used to isolate PBMCs, with at least 6.5 million per sample. Trizol reagent was used to extract total RNA from PBMCs, with at least 6 micrograms per sample. For every donor, an aliquot of PBMCs went through flow cytometry to measure the percentages of naive CD45RAhigh/CD27high T cells. Library preparation employed 5' RACE. The run used an Illumina HiSeq 2500. A second about 7 to 11 cycle PCR used a sample-barcoded 5' primer and a J-beta primer mix. Each TCR beta cDNA molecule received a unique molecular identifier from a template-switch 5' adaptor carrying 12 random nucleotides. At least 2.5 million CDR3-containing paired-end reads were obtained from each sample. First-strand cDNA was synthesized from all RNA with the Mint cDNA synthesis kit, primed by a TRBC-specific oligonucleotide. After uracil-DNA glycosylase treatment, a first 18-cycle PCR used universal primers M1SS and BC2_uni_R on all cDNA. As for how the authors treated the data: Normalization of each sample was performed by random selection of 1 million high-quality reads, each carrying a distinct molecular identifier. Reads with shared molecular identifiers were discarded instead of being binned into consensus sequences. CDR3 identification, clonotype clustering and error correction used MiTCR with a Q25 quality threshold and the strictest error-elimination algorithm. Lower-bound total TCR beta diversity was estimated with a nonparametric unseen species model using Euler transformation. The public reads were reprocessed in TCRdb via fastp at Q25 and MiXCR, keeping in-frame beta chains. Each record represents a unique CDR3 protein, reported with the most common genes and DNA among its rows. For this entry, the V and J calls and clone size follow TCRdb and not the study's own pipeline. The sample data list some 800,000 distinct CDR3 sequences, and 40% to 50% of these were observed just once. The biggest ten clones account for approximately 20% of the sample.

The clonotype was recovered from a man in his fifties or sixties in good health. The specimen was blood. This sequence uses TRBV12-3 or TRBV12-4 and TRBJ2-1; no D gene call is confident. This receptor carries the CDR3 CASGSYGFYNEQFF. The sequence in DNA is TGTGCCAGCGGCAGTTACGGGTTCTACAATGAGCAGTTCTTC.